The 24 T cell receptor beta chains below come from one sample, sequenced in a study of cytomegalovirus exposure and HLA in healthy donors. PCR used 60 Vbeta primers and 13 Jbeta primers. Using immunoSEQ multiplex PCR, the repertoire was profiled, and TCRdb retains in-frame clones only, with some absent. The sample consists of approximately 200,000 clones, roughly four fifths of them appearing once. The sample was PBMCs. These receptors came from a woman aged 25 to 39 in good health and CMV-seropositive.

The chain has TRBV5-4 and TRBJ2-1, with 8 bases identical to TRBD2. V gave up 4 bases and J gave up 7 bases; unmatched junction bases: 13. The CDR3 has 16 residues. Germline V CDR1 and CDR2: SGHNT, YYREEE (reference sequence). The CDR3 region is CASSTPRAGVVNEQFF. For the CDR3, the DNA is TGTGCCAGCAGCACCCCCCGAGCGGGAGTTGTGAATGAGCAGTTCTTC.

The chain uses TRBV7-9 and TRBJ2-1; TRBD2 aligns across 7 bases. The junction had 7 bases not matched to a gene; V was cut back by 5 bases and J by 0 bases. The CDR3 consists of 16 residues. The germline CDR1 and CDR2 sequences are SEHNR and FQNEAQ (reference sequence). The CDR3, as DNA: TGTGCCAGCAGCGGCTCCCCGGGGGGCTCCTACAATGAGCAGTTCTTC. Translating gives CASSGSPGGSYNEQFF.

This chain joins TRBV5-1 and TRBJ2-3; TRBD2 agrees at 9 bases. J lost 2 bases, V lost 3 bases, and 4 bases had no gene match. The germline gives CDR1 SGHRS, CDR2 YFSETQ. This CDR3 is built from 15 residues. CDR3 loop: CASSWGLAPTDTQYF. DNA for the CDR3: TGCGCCAGCAGCTGGGGACTAGCCCCCACAGATACGCAGTATTTT. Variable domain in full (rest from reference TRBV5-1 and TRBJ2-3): KAGVTQTPRYLIKTRGQQVTLSCSPISGHRSVSWYQQTPGQGLQFLFEYFSETQRNKGNFPGRFSGRQFSNSRSEMNVSTLELGDSALYLCASSWGLAPTDTQYFGPGTRLTVL.

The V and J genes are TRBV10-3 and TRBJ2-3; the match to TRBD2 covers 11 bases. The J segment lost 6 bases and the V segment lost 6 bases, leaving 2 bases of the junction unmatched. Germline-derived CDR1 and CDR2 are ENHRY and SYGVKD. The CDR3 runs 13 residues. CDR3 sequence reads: CAISTSGSDTQYF. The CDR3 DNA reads TGTGCCATCAGCACTAGCGGGAGTGATACGCAGTATTTT.

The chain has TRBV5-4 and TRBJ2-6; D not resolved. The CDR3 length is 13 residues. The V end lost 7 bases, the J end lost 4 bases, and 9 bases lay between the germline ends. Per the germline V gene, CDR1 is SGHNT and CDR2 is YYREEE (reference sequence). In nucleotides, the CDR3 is TGTGCCAGCCTAAATTACGGGGCCAACGTCCTGACTTTC. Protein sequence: CASLNYGANVLTF.

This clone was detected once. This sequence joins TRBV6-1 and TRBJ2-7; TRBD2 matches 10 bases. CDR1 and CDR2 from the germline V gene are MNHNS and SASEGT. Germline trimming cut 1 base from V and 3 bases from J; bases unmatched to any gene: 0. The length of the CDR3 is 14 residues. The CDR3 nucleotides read TGTGCCAGCAGTGAAGTAGCGGGAGGCTACGAGCAGTACTTC. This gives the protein CASSEVAGGYEQYF.

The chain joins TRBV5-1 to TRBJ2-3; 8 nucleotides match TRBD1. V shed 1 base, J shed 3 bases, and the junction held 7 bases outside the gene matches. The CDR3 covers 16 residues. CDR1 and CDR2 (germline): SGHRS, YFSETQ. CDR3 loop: CASSLNRGSRTDTQYF. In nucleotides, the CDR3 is TGCGCCAGCAGCTTGAACAGGGGGTCGAGGACAGATACGCAGTATTTT.

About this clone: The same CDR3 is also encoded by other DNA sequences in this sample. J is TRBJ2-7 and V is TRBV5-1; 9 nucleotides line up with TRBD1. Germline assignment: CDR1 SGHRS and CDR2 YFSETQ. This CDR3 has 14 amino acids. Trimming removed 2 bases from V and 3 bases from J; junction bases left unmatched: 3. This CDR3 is CASSLTGGVYEQYF. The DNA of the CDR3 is TGCGCCAGCAGCTTAACAGGGGGCGTCTACGAGCAGTACTTC.

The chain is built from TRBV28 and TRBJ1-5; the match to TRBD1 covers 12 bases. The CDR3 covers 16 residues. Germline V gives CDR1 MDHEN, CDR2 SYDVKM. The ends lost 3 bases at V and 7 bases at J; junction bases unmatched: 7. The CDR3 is CASSLWGQGAAQPQHF. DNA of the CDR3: TGTGCCAGCAGTTTGTGGGGACAGGGGGCTGCGCAGCCCCAGCATTTT.

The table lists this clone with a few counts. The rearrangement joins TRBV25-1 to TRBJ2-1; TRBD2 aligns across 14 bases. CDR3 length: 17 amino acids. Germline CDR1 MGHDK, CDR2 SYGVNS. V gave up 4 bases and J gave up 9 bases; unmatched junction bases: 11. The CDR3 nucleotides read TGTGCCAGCAGTGTCCCGGGACTAGCGGGAGAAACGGTTGAGCAGTTCTTC. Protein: CASSVPGLAGETVEQFF.

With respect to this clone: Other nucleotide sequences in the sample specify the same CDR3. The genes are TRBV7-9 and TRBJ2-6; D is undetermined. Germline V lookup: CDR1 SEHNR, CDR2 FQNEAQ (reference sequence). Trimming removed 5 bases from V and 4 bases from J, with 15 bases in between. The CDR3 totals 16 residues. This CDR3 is CASSTPLGAGANVLTF. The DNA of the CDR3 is TGTGCCAGCAGCACCCCGCTAGGTGCCGGGGCCAACGTCCTGACTTTC.

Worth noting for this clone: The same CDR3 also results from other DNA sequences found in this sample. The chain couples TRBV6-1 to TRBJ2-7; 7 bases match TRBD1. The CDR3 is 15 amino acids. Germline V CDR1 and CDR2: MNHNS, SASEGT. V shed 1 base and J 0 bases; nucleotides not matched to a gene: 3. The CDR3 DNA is TGTGCCAGCAGTGAAGAGGGGGCTAGCTCCTACGAGCAGTACTTC. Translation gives CASSEEGASSYEQYF.

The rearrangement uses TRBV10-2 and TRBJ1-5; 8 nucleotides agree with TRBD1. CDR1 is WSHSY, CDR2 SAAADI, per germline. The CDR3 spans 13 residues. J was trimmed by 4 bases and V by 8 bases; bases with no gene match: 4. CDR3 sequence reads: CASGGQVNQPQHF. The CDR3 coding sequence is TGCGCCAGCGGGGGACAGGTAAATCAGCCCCAGCATTTT.

The CDR3 sequence: CASSLRGGGGSNYGYTF. Here the CDR3 DNA reads TGTGCCAGCAGCTTACGAGGGGGCGGAGGAAGCAACTATGGCTACACCTTC. This chain joins TRBV13 and TRBJ1-2; the match to TRBD1 covers 7 bases. This CDR3 is 17 amino acids long. From germline, CDR1 is PRHDT and CDR2 FYEKMQ (reference sequence). V was clipped by 2 bases and J by 2 bases; unmatched bases: 11. The variable domain in full, completed from reference TRBV13 and TRBJ1-2, reads AAGVIQSPRHLIKEKRETATLKCYPIPRHDTVYWYQQGPGQDPQFLISFYEKMQSDKGSIPDRFSAQQFSDYHSELNMSSLELGDSALYFCASSLRGGGGSNYGYTFGSGTRLTVV.

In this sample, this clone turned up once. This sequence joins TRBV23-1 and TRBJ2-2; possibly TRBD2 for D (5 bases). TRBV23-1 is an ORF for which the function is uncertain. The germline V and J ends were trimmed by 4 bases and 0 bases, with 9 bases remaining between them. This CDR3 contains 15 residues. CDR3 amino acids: CASSLPGSNTGELFF. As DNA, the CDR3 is TGCGCCAGCAGTCTCCCGGGGTCGAACACCGGGGAGCTGTTTTTT.

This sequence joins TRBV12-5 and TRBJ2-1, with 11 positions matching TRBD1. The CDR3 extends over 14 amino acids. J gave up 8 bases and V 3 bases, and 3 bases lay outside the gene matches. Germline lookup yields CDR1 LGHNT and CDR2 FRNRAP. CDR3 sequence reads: CASGLRDRGDEQFF. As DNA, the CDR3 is TGTGCTAGTGGTTTAAGGGACAGGGGGGATGAGCAGTTCTTC.

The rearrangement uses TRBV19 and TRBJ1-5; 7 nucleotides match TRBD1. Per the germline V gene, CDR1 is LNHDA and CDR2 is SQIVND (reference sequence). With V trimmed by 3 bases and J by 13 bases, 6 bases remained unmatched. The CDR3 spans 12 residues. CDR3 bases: TGTGCCAGTAGTATCCTGACAGGGATGCAGCATTTT. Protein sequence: CASSILTGMQHF.

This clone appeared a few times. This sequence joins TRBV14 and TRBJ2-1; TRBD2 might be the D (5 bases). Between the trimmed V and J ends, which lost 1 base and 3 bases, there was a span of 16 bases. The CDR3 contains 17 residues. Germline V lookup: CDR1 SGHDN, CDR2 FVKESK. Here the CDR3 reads CASSQGLARSLYNEQFF. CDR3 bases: TGTGCCAGCAGCCAAGGATTAGCGCGGAGCCTCTACAATGAGCAGTTCTTC.

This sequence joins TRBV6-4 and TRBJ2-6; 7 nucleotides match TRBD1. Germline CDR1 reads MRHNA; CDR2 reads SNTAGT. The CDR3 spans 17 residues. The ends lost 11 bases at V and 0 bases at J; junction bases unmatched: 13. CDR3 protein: CAGTHDHRGSGANVLTF. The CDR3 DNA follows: TGTGCCGGCACCCACGACCACAGGGGCTCTGGGGCCAACGTCCTGACTTTC.

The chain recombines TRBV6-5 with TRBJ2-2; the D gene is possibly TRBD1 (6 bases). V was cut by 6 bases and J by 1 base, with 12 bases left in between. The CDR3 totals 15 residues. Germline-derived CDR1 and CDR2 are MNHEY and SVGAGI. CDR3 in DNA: TGTGCCAGCAGCCGGGACACCATGAACACCGGGGAGCTGTTTTTT. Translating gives CASSRDTMNTGELFF.

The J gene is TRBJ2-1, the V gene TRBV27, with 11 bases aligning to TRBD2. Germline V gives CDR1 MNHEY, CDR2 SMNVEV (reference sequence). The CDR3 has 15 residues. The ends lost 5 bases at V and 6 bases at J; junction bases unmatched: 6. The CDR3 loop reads CASSPGTSGANEQFF. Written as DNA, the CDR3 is TGTGCCAGCAGTCCCGGGACTAGCGGAGCCAATGAGCAGTTCTTC.

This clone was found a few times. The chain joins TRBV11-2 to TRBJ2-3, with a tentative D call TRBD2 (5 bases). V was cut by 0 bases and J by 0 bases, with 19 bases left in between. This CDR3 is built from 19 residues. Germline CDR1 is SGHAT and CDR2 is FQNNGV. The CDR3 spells CASSLDVSLAGPSTDTQYF. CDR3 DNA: TGTGCCAGCAGCTTAGATGTGTCCCTGGCGGGCCCTAGCACAGATACGCAGTATTTT.

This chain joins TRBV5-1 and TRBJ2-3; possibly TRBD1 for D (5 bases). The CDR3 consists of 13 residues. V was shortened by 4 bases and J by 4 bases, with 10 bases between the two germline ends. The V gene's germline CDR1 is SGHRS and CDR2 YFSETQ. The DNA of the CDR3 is TGCGCCAGCAGCCTATCAGGGTCAGATACGCAGTATTTT. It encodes CASSLSGSDTQYF.

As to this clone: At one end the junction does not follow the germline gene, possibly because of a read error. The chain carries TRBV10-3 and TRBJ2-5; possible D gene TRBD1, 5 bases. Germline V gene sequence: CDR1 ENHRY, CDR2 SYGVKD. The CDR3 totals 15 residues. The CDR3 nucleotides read TGTGCCATCAGTGAGTCTTCAGGGTACCAAGAGACCCGGTACTTC. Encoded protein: CAISESSGYQETRYF.